The 29 T cell receptor beta chains presented below share a single source sample, sequenced in a study of blood T cell repertoires in COVID-19. TCRdb's table, derived via immunoSEQ multiplex PCR, lists solely in-frame clones and lacks some. Seen here are tens of thousands of clones, just over 85% observed once, and the top ten hold 4% to 5.5%. The sequenced material came from peripheral blood. The receptor source for this set is a man in his 60s with acute or convalescent COVID-19.

This chain uses TRBV2 with TRBJ2-1; 7 bases line up with TRBD2. The J segment lost 3 bases and the V segment lost 3 bases, leaving 5 bases of the junction unmatched. CDR3 length equals 15 residues. The V gene's germline CDR1 is SNHLY and CDR2 FYNNEI. CDR3 region: CASSEAGAYYNEQFF. CDR3 coding DNA: TGTGCCAGCAGTGAGGCGGGAGCCTACTACAATGAGCAGTTCTTC.

The chain carries TRBV28 and TRBJ1-1; perhaps TRBD1 as D (6 bases). Germline V gives CDR1 MDHEN, CDR2 SYDVKM. The CDR3 totals 14 residues. V lost 4 bases and J 1 base, leaving 10 bases between the germline ends. The CDR3 region has the DNA TGTGCCAGCAGTTCGGGGGGCGGGAACACTGAAGCTTTCTTT. Protein sequence: CASSSGGGNTEAFF.

The rearrangement joins TRBV6-5 to TRBJ2-5; 8 nucleotides agree with TRBD1. The junction had 6 bases not matched to a gene; V was cut back by 5 bases and J by 4 bases. Germline V gene data show CDR1 as MNHEY and CDR2 as SVGAGI. The CDR3 length is 14 residues. The CDR3 protein is CASSPRTGRETQYF. CDR3 in DNA: TGTGCCAGCAGTCCTCGGACAGGGAGAGAGACCCAGTACTTC.

The gene calls are TRBV7-7 and TRBJ2-2; 7 bases fit TRBD1. Germline values: CDR1 SSHAT, CDR2 FNYEAQ (reference sequence). V was pared by 5 bases and J by 5 bases, with 5 bases of the junction left unmatched. This CDR3 has 14 amino acids. The DNA for the CDR3 is TGTGCCAGCAGCATCCGACAGGGAACCGGGGAGCTGTTTTTT. Amino acids: CASSIRQGTGELFF.

The chain is built from TRBV18 and TRBJ1-5; maybe TRBD1 (5 bases). Germline CDR1 KGHSH, CDR2 LQKENI. V lost 6 bases and J 6 bases, leaving 27 bases between the germline ends. This CDR3 spans 18 amino acids. CDR3: CASSPSGTPISGAQPQHF. CDR3 in DNA: TGTGCCAGCTCCCCTTCCGGGACTCCTATTTCCGGAGCTCAGCCCCAGCATTTT. Using reference TRBV18 and TRBJ1-5 for the parts outside the CDR3, the full variable domain is NAGVMQNPRHLVRRRGQEARLRCSPMKGHSHVYWYRQLPEEGLKFMVYLQKENIIDESGMPKERFSAEFPKEGPSILRIQQVVRGDSAAYFCASSPSGTPISGAQPQHFGDGTRLSIL.

The CDR3 nucleotides read TGTGCCAGCAGCCCCGGGACAGATACCGGGGAGCTGTTTTTT. This gives the protein CASSPGTDTGELFF. The genes are TRBV7-3 and TRBJ2-2; TRBD1 matches 7 bases. The CDR3 sequence is 14 residues long. Germline CDR1 and CDR2: SGHTA and FQGTGA. V shed 5 bases, J shed 5 bases, and the junction held 5 bases outside the gene matches.

V is TRBV2 and J is TRBJ1-4, with D uncertain. CDR3 length equals 14 residues. Germline V CDR1 and CDR2: SNHLY, FYNNEI. The V end was cut by 3 bases, the J end by 5 bases, with 10 bases between. CDR3 coding DNA: TGTGCCAGCAGTGAGCGTCCGAGAAATGAAAAACTGTTTTTT. Protein product: CASSERPRNEKLFF.

A few counts support this clone. The chain is built from TRBV29-1 and TRBJ1-1; D unclear. The CDR3 contains 13 residues. The ends were cut back, 3 bases at V and 4 bases at J, with 12 bases in the middle. Germline CDR1 reads SQVTM; CDR2 reads ANQGSEA. The CDR3 region has the DNA TGCAGCGTTGAGCGGGGAGGGATCACTGAAGCTTTCTTT. Protein product: CSVERGGITEAFF.

V is TRBV5-4 and J is TRBJ2-1; 9 nucleotides match TRBD2. Per germline, CDR1 SGHNT and CDR2 YYREEE (reference sequence). This CDR3 has 14 amino acids. V was pared by 4 bases and J by 5 bases, with 4 bases of the junction left unmatched. Here the CDR3 DNA reads TGTGCCAGCAGCCCTAGCGGGACGCACAATGAGCAGTTCTTC. Its translation: CASSPSGTHNEQFF.

The V gene is TRBV28, the J gene TRBJ2-3; D might be TRBD1 (7 bases). CDR3 length: 15 amino acids. V was pared by 4 bases and J by 5 bases, with 16 bases between. The germline V gene has CDR1 MDHEN and CDR2 SYDVKM. CDR3: CASSSGRRGQDTQYF. Here the CDR3 DNA reads TGTGCCAGCAGTTCCGGTCGGAGGGGGCAAGATACGCAGTATTTT.

The chain employs TRBV2 and TRBJ2-5; 7 bases line up with TRBD2. The germline V gene encodes CDR1 SNHLY and CDR2 FYNNEI. CDR3 length equals 13 residues. V shed 1 base and J 7 bases; nucleotides not matched to a gene: 3. The CDR3 spells CASSEGSSGTQYF. The CDR3 DNA follows: TGTGCCAGCAGTGAAGGGTCTAGCGGGACCCAGTACTTC. The full variable domain, completed using reference TRBV2 and TRBJ2-5, is EPEVTQTPSHQVTQMGQEVILRCVPISNHLYFYWYRQILGQKVEFLVSFYNNEISEKSEIFDDQFSVERPDGSNFTLKIRSTKLEDSAMYFCASSEGSSGTQYFGPGTRLLVL.

This rearrangement joins TRBV7-9 to TRBJ2-1; 7 positions match TRBD2. V lost 4 bases, J lost 9 bases, and 9 bases stayed unmatched. Germline V gene data show CDR1 as SEHNR and CDR2 as FQNEAQ (reference sequence). The CDR3 spans 14 residues. The CDR3 loop is CASSSDSGIGEQFF. Written as DNA, the CDR3 is TGTGCCAGCAGCTCAGACAGCGGGATAGGTGAGCAGTTCTTC.

The chain uses TRBV27 and TRBJ1-1; D uncertain. Trimming removed 0 bases at V and 10 bases at J, with 12 bases between. Germline CDR1 is MNHEY and CDR2 is SMNVEV (reference sequence). CDR3 length: 13 residues. The CDR3 DNA sequence: TGTGCCAGCAGTTTATCGCCAGCGGGATTAGCTTTCTTT. Amino acid sequence: CASSLSPAGLAFF.

This clone was seen more than once but under ten times. The chain couples TRBV29-1 to TRBJ2-3; perhaps TRBD2 as D (6 bases). V lost 7 bases and J lost 4, with 21 bases in between. The CDR3 extends over 15 amino acids. CDR1 SQVTM and CDR2 ANQGSEA come from the germline V gene. Here the CDR3 reads CSAGGSLSSADTQYF. The DNA for the CDR3 is TGCAGCGCCGGGGGTAGCCTCTCGTCCGCAGATACGCAGTATTTT.

The chain has TRBV2 and TRBJ1-1; D uncertain. The CDR3 loop spans 13 amino acids. Germline assignment: CDR1 SNHLY and CDR2 FYNNEI. V was trimmed by 5 bases and J by 1 base, leaving 8 bases between them. The CDR3 nucleotides are TGTGCCAGCAGTTTTCGACAGAACACTGAAGCTTTCTTT. Translation: CASSFRQNTEAFF.

This chain connects TRBV28 to TRBJ2-7; D gene ambiguous. Germline V gene lookup returns CDR1 MDHEN and CDR2 SYDVKM. The CDR3 is made up of 14 amino acids. V was shortened by 1 base and J by 0 bases, with 7 bases between the two germline ends. CDR3 residues: CASSLYPYSYEQYF. The CDR3 DNA is TGTGCCAGCAGTTTATATCCTTACTCCTACGAGCAGTACTTC.

This rearrangement joins TRBV28 to TRBJ1-5; 9 nucleotides match TRBD1. Germline V gene data show CDR1 as MDHEN and CDR2 as SYDVKM. The CDR3 runs to 14 residues. V lost 5 bases to trimming and J lost 5 bases; unmatched junction nucleotides: 4. The CDR3 DNA reads as TGTGCCAGCAGTACGACAGGGGGGGATCAGCCCCAGCATTTT. It translates to CASSTTGGDQPQHF.

Only a few counts were recorded for this clone. J is TRBJ1-6 and V is TRBV5-8, with D uncertain. The germline V gene encodes CDR1 SGHTS and CDR2 YDEGEE. This CDR3 is 16 amino acids long. Between the trimmed V and J ends, which lost 0 bases and 9 bases, there was a span of 16 bases. This CDR3 is CASSLAAAYVGSPLHF. As DNA, the CDR3 is TGTGCCAGCAGCTTGGCCGCGGCGTACGTCGGTTCACCCCTCCACTTT.

The chain joins TRBV7-9 to TRBJ2-1; TRBD2 matches 9 bases. The J segment lost 6 bases and the V segment lost 5 bases, leaving 8 bases of the junction unmatched. The CDR3 has 15 amino acids. Germline CDR1 SEHNR, CDR2 FQNEAQ (reference sequence). The CDR3 spells CASSLGLAEGNEQFF. The DNA for the CDR3 is TGTGCCAGCAGCCTGGGACTAGCAGAGGGCAATGAGCAGTTCTTC.

V is TRBV6-6 and J is TRBJ1-4; D might be TRBD1 (5 bases). The CDR3 loop spans 14 amino acids. Germline assignment: CDR1 MNHNY and CDR2 SVGAGI (reference sequence). V gave up 4 bases and J gave up 7 bases, with 13 bases separating them. The CDR3 coding sequence is TGTGCCAGCAGTTGGGCGCGGGGGGGTGAAAAACTGTTTTTT. It translates to CASSWARGGEKLFF.

The CDR3 DNA sequence: TGTGCCAGCAGTCCCTTAGCGGGTAGCTCCTACAATGAGCAGTTCTTC. This translates into CASSPLAGSSYNEQFF. The rearrangement uses TRBV27 and TRBJ2-1; 7 nucleotides align to TRBD2. The CDR3 runs 16 residues. V shed 5 bases, J shed 0 bases, and the junction held 7 bases outside the gene matches. Germline V gene lookup returns CDR1 MNHEY and CDR2 SMNVEV (reference sequence).

The V call is TRBV6-5, the J call TRBJ2-2; D might be TRBD2 (5 bases). The CDR3 extends over 15 amino acids. Germline V gene data show CDR1 as MNHEY and CDR2 as SVGAGI. V dropped 6 bases and J dropped 1 base, with 12 bases sitting between them. CDR3 in amino acids: CASSPLRENTGELFF. The CDR3 nucleotides are TGTGCCAGCAGCCCCCTGAGGGAGAACACCGGGGAGCTGTTTTTT.

This chain uses TRBV27 with TRBJ2-7; 9 bases are shared with TRBD2. V trimming: 5 bases; J trimming: 2 bases; junction bases outside the gene matches: 7. CDR3 length: 15 residues. Germline CDR1 MNHEY, CDR2 SMNVEV (reference sequence). Here the CDR3 DNA reads TGTGCCAGCAGTCCCAGGCGGGGGGGGGCCTACGAGCAGTACTTC. This translates into CASSPRRGGAYEQYF.

This clone came up once. This chain links TRBV19 with TRBJ2-5; 9 positions agree with TRBD2. Germline V CDR1 and CDR2: LNHDA, SQIVND (reference sequence). CDR3 length: 15 amino acids. J was trimmed by 5 bases and V by 6 bases; bases with no gene match: 10. The CDR3 region is CASRQGGRAWETQYF. CDR3 in DNA: TGTGCCAGTAGACAGGGCGGGAGGGCCTGGGAGACCCAGTACTTC.

Only a few counts were recorded for this clone. The chain joins TRBV2 to TRBJ2-6; D might be TRBD1 (5 bases). The CDR3 covers 14 residues. Between the trimmed V and J ends, which lost 3 bases and 2 bases, there was a span of 5 bases. Germline loops: CDR1 SNHLY, CDR2 FYNNEI. The CDR3 DNA reads as TGTGCCAGCAGTGACAGGGCTGGGGCCAACGTCCTGACTTTC. This translates into CASSDRAGANVLTF. The whole variable domain, filled in from reference TRBV2 and TRBJ2-6, reads EPEVTQTPSHQVTQMGQEVILRCVPISNHLYFYWYRQILGQKVEFLVSFYNNEISEKSEIFDDQFSVERPDGSNFTLKIRSTKLEDSAMYFCASSDRAGANVLTFGAGSRLTVL.

This chain connects TRBV27 to TRBJ1-5; maybe TRBD1 (5 bases). V was cut by 0 bases and J by 3 bases, with 9 bases left in between. The CDR3 extends over 15 amino acids. Germline CDR1 reads MNHEY; CDR2 reads SMNVEV (reference sequence). The CDR3 is CASSLSVGVNQPQHF. As DNA, the CDR3 is TGTGCCAGCAGTTTATCGGTAGGGGTCAATCAGCCCCAGCATTTT.

V usage is TRBV27 and J usage is TRBJ1-2, with D possibly matching TRBD1 (5 bases). CDR3 length equals 16 residues. CDR1 MNHEY and CDR2 SMNVEV come from the germline V gene (reference sequence). V was shortened by 0 bases and J by 1 base, with 12 bases between the two germline ends. Here the CDR3 DNA reads TGTGCCAGCAGTTTATCCGGCAGGGCATTTAACTATGGCTACACCTTC. Translating gives CASSLSGRAFNYGYTF.

The chain uses TRBV7-9 and TRBJ1-4, with TRBD1 matching 8 bases. Germline-derived CDR1 and CDR2 are SEHNR and FQNEAQ (reference sequence). The CDR3 loop spans 16 amino acids. Trimming took 5 bases from V and 6 from J; bases not matched to a gene: 11. DNA of the CDR3: TGTGCCAGCAGCCATGGACAGGGCAATGCATATGAAAAACTGTTTTTT. Translating gives CASSHGQGNAYEKLFF.

CDR3 coding DNA: TGTGCCAGCAGTTTATCCCCCAGGGCGTTAGAGACCCAGTACTTC. Its protein is CASSLSPRALETQYF. The chain employs TRBV28 and TRBJ2-5; a weak D match, TRBD1 (5 bases). CDR1 and CDR2 from the germline V gene are MDHEN and SYDVKM. The CDR3 sequence is 15 residues long. V was trimmed by 1 base and J by 4 bases, leaving 13 bases between them. The full variable domain, in which reference TRBV28 and TRBJ2-5 provide the parts outside the CDR3, is DVKVTQSSRYLVKRTGEKVFLECVQDMDHENMFWYRQDPGLGLRLIYFSYDVKMKEKGDIPEGYSVSREKKERFSLILESASTNQTSMYLCASSLSPRALETQYFGPGTRLLVL.